This passage covers 19 T cell receptor beta chains from one sample sequenced in a study of blood T cells in healthy people across ages. Through a sample-barcoded 5' primer and a J-beta primer mix, a second PCR was run for about 6 to 11 cycles. MiXCR, run by TCRdb on the 5' RACE reads, gives a single entry per CDR3 protein. This sample yields around 820,000 distinct CDR3 sequences, of which around 25% are seen a single time; 3.7% belongs to the top ten. These data are also associated with another study on T cells of mothers and their children.

The sample consisted of blood. The receptors shown here come from a boy aged 10-17 years in good health.

This clonotype appeared a few times. The chain links TRBV4-2 to TRBJ2-5; D might be TRBD2 (6 bases). The CDR3 loop spans 14 amino acids. V gave up 3 bases and J gave up 5 bases, with 13 bases separating them. Germline V gene lookup returns CDR1 LGHNA and CDR2 YNFKEQ. The CDR3 here is CASSHGGTPETQYF. The CDR3 DNA sequence: TGTGCCAGCAGCCACGGCGGGACCCCCGAGACCCAGTACTTC.

This clonotype has only a few counts. The V and J genes are TRBV20-1 and TRBJ2-5; a weak D match, TRBD1 (6 bases). The V end was cut by 5 bases, the J end by 5 bases, with 21 bases between. This CDR3 comprises 15 residues. Looked up from germline, CDR1 is DFQATT and CDR2 is SNEGSKA (reference sequence). CDR3 protein: CSAFESAGVGETQYF. For the CDR3, the DNA is TGCAGTGCTTTTGAATCGGCAGGGGTTGGGGAGACCCAGTACTTC.

There are a few counts of this clonotype. This chain links TRBV12-3 or TRBV12-4 with TRBJ2-5, with D possibly being TRBD2 (5 bases). Trimming left V 6 bases short and J 1 base short, with 18 bases between. This CDR3 spans 16 amino acids. CDR3 bases: TGTGCCAGCAGCACGTATAGCGTCGACCTCCAAGAGACCCAGTACTTC. Protein product: CASSTYSVDLQETQYF.

V gene TRBV7-2 combines with J gene TRBJ2-1, with 11 bases aligning to TRBD2. From germline, CDR1 is SGHTA and CDR2 FQGNSA. The CDR3 contains 17 residues. The V segment lost 1 base and the J segment 5 bases; nucleotides outside the gene matches: 7. The DNA of the CDR3 is TGTGCCAGCAGCTTAGTTCTGGGACTAGCGGTACACAATGAGCAGTTCTTC. Its translation: CASSLVLGLAVHNEQFF.

This clonotype has more than one count but fewer than ten. The CDR3 region is CASSGTKQGVETQYF. The CDR3 DNA is TGTGCCAGCAGTGGGACTAAACAGGGAGTTGAGACCCAGTACTTC. The gene calls are TRBV6-6 and TRBJ2-5; perhaps TRBD2 as D (7 bases). The CDR3 is made up of 15 amino acids. Germline CDR1 reads MNHNY; CDR2 reads SVGAGI (reference sequence). V dropped 5 bases and J dropped 5 bases, with 18 bases sitting between them.

In its sample, this clonotype was seen a few times. Its ends do not fully match the called genes, so a read error is possible. The CDR3 spells CACRKDRGDEKLFF. The CDR3 bases are TGTGCCTGCAGGAAGGACAGGGGGGATGAAAAACTGTTTTTT. This chain uses TRBV2 with TRBJ1-4, with 10 bases that match TRBD1. Germline-derived CDR1 and CDR2 are SNHLY and FYNNEI. The CDR3 is made up of 14 amino acids.

This clonotype was counted only a few times. The V and J genes are TRBV10-2 and TRBJ2-5, with 9 bases matching TRBD2. V gave up 7 bases and J gave up 2 bases; unmatched junction bases: 5. The CDR3 spans 14 residues. CDR1 is WSHSY and CDR2 is SAAADI in the germline V gene. CDR3 sequence (DNA): TGCGCCAGCAAATGGCTAGCGGGACAAGAGACCCAGTACTTC. Its protein product is CASKWLAGQETQYF.

On this clonotype: The conserved phenylalanine or tryptophan normally closing the CDR3 is absent here, so this likely arose from a read error. CDR3 region: CASSPSPLAKNIQYL. The CDR3 DNA follows: TGCGCCAGCAGCCCATCGCCACTAGCCAAAAACATTCAGTACCTC. The rearrangement links TRBV4-3 to TRBJ2-4; D unclear. CDR1 and CDR2 from the germline V gene are LGHNA and YSLEER. The CDR3 extends over 15 amino acids. Trimming took 4 bases from V and 0 from J, leaving 10 bases between them.

The chain couples TRBV25-1 to TRBJ2-7; 11 bases match TRBD2. In germline, CDR1 is MGHDK, CDR2 SYGVNS. CDR3 size: 15 residues. V lost 5 bases and J lost 1; bases outside the gene matches: 4. CDR3 nucleotides: TGTGCCAGCAGTCAGACTAGCGGGACTTCCTACGAGCAGTACTTC. It yields the protein CASSQTSGTSYEQYF.

A few counts support this clonotype. J is TRBJ1-5 and V is TRBV10-3; no definite D call. Trimming cost V 0 bases and J 6 bases, with 9 bases left between them. CDR1 and CDR2 (germline): ENHRY, SYGVKD. The CDR3 totals 14 residues. The CDR3 here is CAISESRSVQPQHF. In DNA form, the CDR3 reads TGTGCCATCAGTGAGTCGCGGTCGGTTCAGCCCCAGCATTTT.

The sample holds a few counts of this clonotype. This chain joins TRBV29-1 and TRBJ2-7; 8 nucleotides line up with TRBD1. CDR3 length: 12 residues. The V gene's germline CDR1 is SQVTM and CDR2 ANQGSEA. With 7 bases clipped from V and 6 bases from J, the junction kept 8 bases outside the gene matches. The CDR3 sequence: CSGGDRTREQYF. The DNA of the CDR3 is TGCAGCGGGGGGGACAGGACCCGCGAGCAGTACTTC.

This sequence joins TRBV18 and TRBJ2-7; TRBD1 is a possible D gene (5 bases). Germline CDR1 is KGHSH and CDR2 is LQKENI. The CDR3 runs to 15 residues. Trimming removed 3 bases from V and 1 base from J, with 13 bases in between. The CDR3 coding sequence is TGTGCCAGCTCACCCCCACAGGCAAGGTCCTACGAGCAGTACTTC. Amino acid sequence: CASSPPQARSYEQYF.

The chain is built from TRBV20-1 and TRBJ2-5; a weak D match, TRBD1 (6 bases). The assigned J gene may be wrong: the sequence end matches TRBJ2-7 better. Germline CDR1 DFQATT, CDR2 SNEGSKA (reference sequence). There are 14 residues in the CDR3. CDR3 DNA sequence: TGCAGTGCTAGAGATCAGAGGGGGTCCTACGAGCAGTACTTC. Encoded protein: CSARDQRGSYEQYF.

This clonotype was detected only a few times. The chain recombines TRBV7-8 with TRBJ2-7; TRBD1 is a possible D gene (5 bases). V was pared by 5 bases and J by 6 bases, with 23 bases between. This CDR3 is 16 amino acids long. Germline V gene data show CDR1 as SGHVS and CDR2 as FQNEAQ. DNA of the CDR3: TGTGCCAGCAGCGATAGGGGCCGGCAGGGTGGAAGCGAGCAGTACTTC. This encodes CASSDRGRQGGSEQYF.

Only a few counts were recorded for this clonotype. J is TRBJ2-7 and V is TRBV29-1, with TRBD2 as a possible D gene (7 bases). In germline, CDR1 is SQVTM, CDR2 ANQGSEA. The CDR3 runs 12 residues. The V gene lost 3 bases and the J gene lost 5 bases, with 11 bases spanning the gap. CDR3 protein: CSVEGGGNEQYF. DNA of the CDR3: TGCAGCGTTGAGGGAGGGGGAAACGAGCAGTACTTC.

This clonotype was seen a few times. The chain carries TRBV6-2 or TRBV6-3 and TRBJ1-5; D gene unclear. Germline CDR1 reads MNHEY; CDR2 reads SVGEGT. The V and J ends lost 5 bases and 5 bases respectively, with 10 bases between them. There are 13 residues in the CDR3. CDR3 DNA sequence: TGTGCCAGCAGTATAGGCGCCTATCAGCCCCAGCATTTT. It specifies CASSIGAYQPQHF.

This clonotype has only a few counts. The gene calls are TRBV5-1 and TRBJ2-2; D is tentatively TRBD1 or TRBD2 (5 bases each). This CDR3 comprises 15 residues. Germline lookup yields CDR1 SGHRS and CDR2 YFSETQ. The V gene lost 3 bases and the J gene lost 5 bases, with 14 bases spanning the gap. The CDR3 DNA sequence: TGCGCCAGCAGCTGGGGGTCGGGCGCGACCGGGGAGCTGTTTTTT. Translation gives CASSWGSGATGELFF.

In its sample, this clonotype was seen a few times. The chain links TRBV9 to TRBJ1-6, with D hard to call. The CDR3 is 16 residues long. Germline lookup yields CDR1 SGDLS and CDR2 YYNGEE. Trimming left V 0 bases short and J 0 bases short, with 7 bases between. CDR3 sequence reads: CASSVGQTSYNSPLHF. CDR3 nucleotide sequence: TGTGCCAGCAGCGTAGGTCAGACCTCCTATAATTCACCCCTCCACTTT.

This clonotype showed up just a few times. The chain links TRBV29-1 to TRBJ1-1; D may be TRBD1 (6 bases). V was trimmed by 5 bases and J by 8 bases, leaving 12 bases between them. The length of the CDR3 is 11 residues. The germline gives CDR1 SQVTM, CDR2 ANQGSEA. CDR3 amino acids: CSVPSTGEAFF. CDR3 bases: TGCAGCGTTCCTTCGACAGGCGAAGCTTTCTTT.